The rows below give T cell receptor beta chains drawn from one sample of a study of T cell changes during pregnancy in multiple sclerosis. Sequencing used immunoSEQ multiplex PCR; TCRdb keeps in-frame clones, though not all of them. The sample has roughly 70,000 clones; approximately 86% are singletons. The sample here was peripheral blood, taken before pregnancy. These receptors came from a female donor with multiple sclerosis, enrolled in a pregnancy study. CDR3s leave out the opening cysteine and the closing phenylalanine or tryptophan. The D gene is left open where the match is weak.

>TRBJ2-1|TRBV9|.
ASSVIGTTYNEQF
>TRBJ2-1|TRBV6-5|TRBD2
ASSYSAGGTYNEQF
>TRBJ1-1|TRBV7-2|.
ASSFGGESTEAF
>TRBJ2-7|TRBV7-8|.
ASSLSHDRLQY
>TRBJ1-1|TRBV7-9|.
ASSLEAGVGTEAF
>TRBJ2-1|TRBV25-1|TRBD2
ASSELGGRAGYNEQF
>TRBJ2-7|TRBV7-2|TRBD1
ASSLVLRQGRSYEQY
>TRBJ1-4|TRBV4-3|TRBD1
ASSRASGQGGEKLF
>TRBJ2-7|TRBV19|.
ASSIAGSASYEQY
>TRBJ2-2|TRBV7-2|TRBD2
ASSPTGTSVTGELF
>TRBJ1-6|TRBV4-2|.
ASSQVGSQGGQSPLH
>TRBJ1-2|TRBV11-2|.
ASSLGRENYGYT
>TRBJ1-2|TRBV5-1|.
ASSSRGNYGYT
>TRBJ2-3|TRBV5-4|TRBD2
ASSLRLAEDTDTQY
>TRBJ1-1|TRBV27|TRBD1
ASLGTGMNTEAF
>TRBJ1-2|TRBV6-1|TRBD1
ASPGQNYGYT
>TRBJ2-7|TRBV12-5|TRBD2
ASGGGLAGDEQY
>TRBJ2-7|TRBV29-1|.
SVSDGSYEQY
>TRBJ2-7|TRBV5-1|TRBD1
ASSPGQGGEQY
>TRBJ2-1|TRBV19|TRBD2
ASTSGRYNEQF
>TRBJ2-1|TRBV6-5|TRBD2
ASSDTSGNNEQF
>TRBJ2-1|TRBV27|.
ASSLSLPRDEQF
>TRBJ1-2|TRBV5-6|.
ASSEDGDGYT
>TRBJ1-2|TRBV2|TRBD1
ASSAPRTGNYGYT
>TRBJ2-3|TRBV18|TRBD2
ASSPMDAGGGTDTQY
>TRBJ2-1|TRBV19|TRBD2
ASSIVGGDNEQF
>TRBJ1-2|TRBV28|TRBD1
ASSPQDQQGGYGYT
>TRBJ2-3|TRBV5-1|.
ASSFSASGTDTQY
>TRBJ1-1|TRBV4-3|.
ASSQVETGNTEAF
>TRBJ2-1|TRBV7-6|TRBD1
ASSSGQRSYNEQF
>TRBJ1-5|TRBV30|.
AWSVLTTTNQPQH
>TRBJ1-6|TRBV29-1|TRBD1
SVKSGGASSPLH
>TRBJ2-7|TRBV29-1|TRBD2
SVAASGSRPYEQY
>TRBJ2-2|TRBV29-1|TRBD1
SVTPGTGLGPPIANTGELF
>TRBJ1-5|TRBV5-1|.
ASEQARNQPQH
>TRBJ1-5|TRBV28|.
ASSLHWPQH
>TRBJ1-6|TRBV5-1|.
ASSLGETETNSPLH
>TRBJ2-2|TRBV5-1|.
ASSKDIGGELF
>TRBJ2-6|TRBV18|.
ASSPLGQNSGANVLT
>TRBJ2-7|TRBV7-9|.
ASSLGDYEQY
>TRBJ2-4|TRBV30|.
AWNLGPGVGNIQY
>TRBJ1-2|TRBV7-2|.
ASSPEAAVHFYGYT